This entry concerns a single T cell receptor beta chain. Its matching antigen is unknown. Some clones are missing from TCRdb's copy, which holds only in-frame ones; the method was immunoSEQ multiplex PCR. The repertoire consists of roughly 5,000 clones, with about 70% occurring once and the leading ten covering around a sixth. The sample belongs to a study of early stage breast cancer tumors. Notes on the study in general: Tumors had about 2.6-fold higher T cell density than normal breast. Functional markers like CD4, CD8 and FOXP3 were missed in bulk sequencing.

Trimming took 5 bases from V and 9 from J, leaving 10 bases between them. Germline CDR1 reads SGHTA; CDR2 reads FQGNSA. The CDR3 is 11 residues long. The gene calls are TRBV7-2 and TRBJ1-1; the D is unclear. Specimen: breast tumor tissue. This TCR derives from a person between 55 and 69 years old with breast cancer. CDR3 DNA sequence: TGTGCCAGCAGCACTACGAGGCAAGCTTTCTTT. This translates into CASSTTRQAFF.